The 2 T cell receptor beta chains presented below share a single source sample, sequenced in a study of T cell responses to AZD1222 COVID-19 vaccine. Measured with immunoSEQ multiplex PCR; TCRdb has only the in-frame clones, and not every one. The data hold approximately 110,000 clones, with more than 70% observed a single time. The source was peripheral blood, collected on day 0 of AZD1222 vaccination. Receptor source: an adult in good health.

The rearrangement joins TRBV18 to TRBJ2-1; a weak D match, TRBD2 (5 bases). The germline V gene has CDR1 KGHSH and CDR2 LQKENI. The CDR3 contains 16 residues. Trimming cost V 6 bases and J 10 bases, with 25 bases left between them. CDR3 loop: CASSSPMAGTMREQFF. CDR3 nucleotides: TGTGCCAGCTCTTCCCCAATGGCGGGTACAATGAGGGAGCAGTTCTTC. Based on the CDR3 plus reference TRBV18 and TRBJ2-1, the full variable domain is NAGVMQNPRHLVRRRGQEARLRCSPMKGHSHVYWYRQLPEEGLKFMVYLQKENIIDESGMPKERFSAEFPKEGPSILRIQQVVRGDSAAYFCASSSPMAGTMREQFFGPGTRLTVL.

The chain is built from TRBV2 and TRBJ1-2; TRBD1 matches at 7 bases. Per the germline V gene, CDR1 is SNHLY and CDR2 is FYNNEI. V dropped 3 bases and J dropped 0; count of bases not matched to a gene: 4. This CDR3 has 15 residues. DNA of the CDR3: TGTGCCAGCAGTGAGTGGGGGACAGCTAACTATGGCTACACCTTC. This translates into CASSEWGTANYGYTF.